One sample yielded the 9 T cell receptor beta chains listed below, sequenced in a study of beta chain features in type 1 diabetes. The sequenced template was cDNA made from the entire isolated RNA. The method was immunoSEQ multiplex PCR; TCRdb's version includes in-frame clones alone and lacks a portion of them. The data show hundreds of thousands of clones, about 12% seen once. The sequencing sample was made of naive CD4+ T cells from blood. These receptors were obtained from a man between 18 and 29 years old in good health.

This chain connects TRBV18 to TRBJ2-2, with D unclear. The V gene lost 3 bases and the J gene lost 3 bases, with 8 bases spanning the gap. The CDR3 totals 14 residues. Germline-derived CDR1 and CDR2 are KGHSH and LQKENI. The CDR3 spells CASSPNPDTGELFF. CDR3 DNA sequence: TGTGCCAGCTCACCGAACCCAGACACCGGGGAGCTGTTTTTT.

This rearrangement joins TRBV2 to TRBJ2-3; unclear D gene. V was shortened by 4 bases and J by 0 bases, with 11 bases between the two germline ends. This CDR3 has 15 amino acids. Germline V gives CDR1 SNHLY, CDR2 FYNNEI. Here the CDR3 reads CASSAERISTDTQYF. The CDR3 region has the DNA TGTGCCAGCAGTGCAGAGCGAATAAGCACAGATACGCAGTATTTT.

The chain combines TRBV19 with TRBJ1-1; 7 bases align to TRBD1. This CDR3 contains 15 residues. The germline gives CDR1 LNHDA, CDR2 SQIVND (reference sequence). V was pared by 5 bases and J by 5 bases, with 11 bases of the junction left unmatched. The CDR3 sequence is CASSRRTGLSTEAFF. Here the CDR3 DNA reads TGTGCCAGTAGTCGAAGGACAGGACTTTCGACTGAAGCTTTCTTT. The full variable domain, with the rest looked up from reference TRBV19 and TRBJ1-1, is DGGITQSPKYLFRKEGQNVTLSCEQNLNHDAMYWYRQDPGQGLRLIYYSQIVNDFQKGDIAEGYSVSREKKESFPLTVTSAQKNPTAFYLCASSRRTGLSTEAFFGQGTRLTVV.

The rearrangement uses TRBV6-5 and TRBJ2-5; the D is unclear. With 7 bases removed from V and 4 bases from J, the gap between germline ends came to 10 bases. The CDR3 is made up of 12 amino acids. Germline V gene lookup returns CDR1 MNHEY and CDR2 SVGAGI. The CDR3 nucleotides are TGTGCCAGCAACGAGGTCGGAGAGACCCAGTACTTC. Residues: CASNEVGETQYF.

This clone was seen a handful of times. The V gene is TRBV14, the J gene TRBJ2-1; 7 nucleotides align to TRBD2. This CDR3 is built from 15 residues. Germline assignment: CDR1 SGHDN and CDR2 FVKESK. V gave up 4 bases and J gave up 6 bases; unmatched junction bases: 9. The CDR3 region is CASSRPGGGRNEQFF. CDR3 coding DNA: TGTGCCAGCAGCCGGCCGGGAGGAGGGCGCAATGAGCAGTTCTTC.

J is TRBJ2-7 and V is TRBV9; the D gene is possibly TRBD2 (6 bases). This CDR3 comprises 17 residues. CDR1 and CDR2 from the germline V gene are SGDLS and YYNGEE. Trimming removed 2 bases at V and 1 base at J, with 19 bases between. CDR3 sequence: CASSVGGYRSDSYEQYF. In DNA, the CDR3 is TGTGCCAGCAGCGTTGGAGGGTACCGTAGCGATTCCTACGAGCAGTACTTC.

The V call is TRBV5-4, the J call TRBJ2-2, with D possibly matching TRBD1 (6 bases). Trimming stripped 4 bases from V and 4 bases from J, with 17 bases between. In germline, CDR1 is SGHNT, CDR2 YYREEE (reference sequence). The CDR3 contains 16 residues. CDR3 in amino acids: CASSANRVRATGELFF. CDR3 DNA sequence: TGTGCCAGCAGCGCCAACAGGGTTAGGGCCACCGGGGAGCTGTTTTTT. Complete variable domain (other parts from reference TRBV5-4 and TRBJ2-2): ETGVTQSPTHLIKTRGQQVTLRCSSQSGHNTVSWYQQALGQGPQFIFQYYREEENGRGNFPPRFSGLQFPNYSSELNVNALELDDSALYLCASSANRVRATGELFFGEGSRLTVL.

The rearrangement uses TRBV6-5 and TRBJ2-7, with unresolved D. CDR1 and CDR2 from the germline V gene are MNHEY and SVGAGI. The CDR3 is 13 amino acids. Deletions cut 4 bases from V and 4 bases from J, with 11 bases between. The CDR3 sequence is CASSSPRLYEQYF. CDR3 bases: TGTGCCAGCAGTTCACCCAGGCTTTACGAGCAGTACTTC.

This rearrangement joins TRBV12-5 to TRBJ2-5; 8 nucleotides match TRBD2. The CDR3 sequence is 13 residues long. V dropped 4 bases and J dropped 7; count of bases not matched to a gene: 5. CDR1 is LGHNT, CDR2 FRNRAP, per germline. CDR3: CASGSEAGGTQYF. The CDR3, as DNA: TGTGCTAGTGGTTCTGAGGCGGGGGGGACCCAGTACTTC. Combining the CDR3 with reference TRBV12-5 and TRBJ2-5 gives the whole variable domain DARVTQTPRHKVTEMGQEVTMRCQPILGHNTVFWYRQTMMQGLELLAYFRNRAPLDDSGMPKDRFSAEMPDATLATLKIQPSEPRDSAVYFCASGSEAGGTQYFGPGTRLLVL.